These 16 T cell receptor beta chains came from one sample sequenced in a study of blood T cell repertoires in COVID-19 (dated by TCRdb to the early 2020s). Libraries were prepared through the immunoSEQ multiplex PCR assay. Held by TCRdb, this immuneACCESS table contains in-frame sequences only and omits some clones. Under half of the omission traces to an unresolved V gene where checked; the cause of the rest is unknown. In this sample the table shows around 37,000 clones, 87% of which occur a single time. Roughly 2.1% of the sample comes from the top ten. The sample was peripheral blood. The receptor source for this set is a man aged 50 or older with active or convalescent COVID-19.

V gene TRBV4-3 combines with J gene TRBJ2-7, with D maybe TRBD2 (6 bases). The germline gives CDR1 LGHNA, CDR2 YSLEER. Trimming removed 5 bases from V and 2 bases from J, with 16 bases in between. The CDR3 loop spans 15 amino acids. CDR3 in amino acids: CASSKAPRGTYEQYF. The CDR3, as DNA: TGCGCCAGCAGCAAGGCTCCGCGGGGTACCTACGAGCAGTACTTC.

This clone was counted only a few times. The V and J genes are TRBV9 and TRBJ2-5, with D possibly being TRBD1 (6 bases). Trimming removed 0 bases at V and 5 bases at J, with 11 bases between. The length of the CDR3 is 14 residues. The germline V gene has CDR1 SGDLS and CDR2 YYNGEE. The CDR3 nucleotides are TGTGCCAGCAGCGTAGGACAGGCCGGGGAGACCCAGTACTTC. It encodes CASSVGQAGETQYF. Based on the CDR3 plus reference TRBV9 and TRBJ2-5, the full variable domain is DSGVTQTPKHLITATGQRVTLRCSPRSGDLSVYWYQQSLDQGLQFLIQYYNGEERAKGNILERFSAQQFPDLHSELNLSSLELGDSALYFCASSVGQAGETQYFGPGTRLLVL.

The chain combines TRBV7-2 with TRBJ2-7; D remains unclear. CDR1 and CDR2 (germline): SGHTA, FQGNSA. Trimming removed 6 bases at V and 9 bases at J, with 21 bases between. This CDR3 is 14 amino acids long. For the CDR3, the DNA is TGTGCCAGCAGAGAAACACACTGGGCTGGTCGGCAGTACTTC. This sequence encodes CASRETHWAGRQYF.

This clone was detected only a few times. J is TRBJ1-5 and V is TRBV30; 9 bases match TRBD1. Germline values: CDR1 GTSNPN, CDR2 SVGIG (reference sequence). CDR3 length equals 13 residues. V shed 5 bases and J 3 bases; nucleotides not matched to a gene: 2. The CDR3 coding sequence is TGTGCCTGGGGGGACAGGGCCAATCAGCCCCAGCATTTT. This gives the protein CAWGDRANQPQHF.

This chain uses TRBV15 with TRBJ1-4; D gene unclear. The CDR3 totals 20 residues. The germline V gene encodes CDR1 LNHNV and CDR2 YYDKDF (reference sequence). V gave up 1 base and J gave up 0 bases, with 21 bases separating them. The CDR3, as DNA: TGTGCCACCAGCAGAGGCCGACTTCAAGGAGGGTATTCAACTAATGAAAAACTGTTTTTT. Translation gives CATSRGRLQGGYSTNEKLFF.

This clone was recorded only once. J is TRBJ1-3 and V is TRBV3-1 (or the pseudogene TRBV3-2); 7 bases agree with TRBD1. Germline V CDR1 and CDR2: LGHDT, YNNKEL (reference sequence). The CDR3 runs to 17 residues. J gave up 0 bases and V 7 bases, and 12 bases lay outside the gene matches. The CDR3 spells CASTPSGQANSGNTIYF. CDR3 sequence (DNA): TGTGCCAGCACCCCTTCCGGACAGGCCAACTCTGGAAACACCATATATTTT.

The chain recombines TRBV29-1 with TRBJ2-3; 7 bases match TRBD1. The germline CDR1 and CDR2 sequences are SQVTM and ANQGSEA. This CDR3 region has 14 residues. V gave up 7 bases and J gave up 2 bases; unmatched junction bases: 9. Here the CDR3 reads CSAAPGQFTDTQYF. The CDR3, as DNA: TGCAGCGCTGCCCCGGGACAGTTCACAGATACGCAGTATTTT.

This clone was detected once. The genes are TRBV18 and TRBJ1-5; TRBD1 matches 8 bases. The CDR3 length is 13 residues. J gave up 7 bases and V 3 bases, and 2 bases lay outside the gene matches. Germline CDR1 is KGHSH and CDR2 is LQKENI. The CDR3 region is CASSPDRGQPQHF. The CDR3 DNA is TGTGCCAGCTCACCCGACAGGGGACAGCCCCAGCATTTT.

This clone was counted between two and nine times. This CDR3 is CASSFWDRDGDTQYF. The CDR3 nucleotides read TGTGCCAGCAGCTTTTGGGACAGGGATGGCGATACGCAGTATTTT. The gene calls are TRBV9 and TRBJ2-3; 9 bases match TRBD1. The CDR3 has 15 residues. CDR1 SGDLS and CDR2 YYNGEE come from the germline V gene. Germline trimming cut 4 bases from V and 6 bases from J; bases unmatched to any gene: 9.

This chain links TRBV27 with TRBJ2-7; possible D gene TRBD1, 5 bases. There are 15 residues in the CDR3. Trimming removed 2 bases at V and 1 base at J, with 12 bases between. Germline loops: CDR1 MNHEY, CDR2 SMNVEV (reference sequence). CDR3 in DNA: TGTGCCAGCAGTTTAAACAGGTTTCTTTCCTACGAGCAGTACTTC. This codes for CASSLNRFLSYEQYF.

The gene calls are TRBV30 and TRBJ1-6; 7 bases map to TRBD1. The junction had 2 bases not matched to a gene; V was cut back by 3 bases and J by 9 bases. The CDR3 length is 12 residues. CDR1 and CDR2 from the germline V gene are GTSNPN and SVGIG (reference sequence). CDR3 residues: CAWRTGTSPLHF. The CDR3 region has the DNA TGTGCCTGGAGGACAGGGACTTCACCCCTCCACTTT.

The chain couples TRBV9 to TRBJ1-6; no definite D call. Germline V gene data show CDR1 as SGDLS and CDR2 as YYNGEE. V was shortened by 0 bases and J by 7 bases, with 14 bases between the two germline ends. The CDR3 length is 16 residues. The CDR3 spells CASSVGGARGNSPLHF. CDR3 bases: TGTGCCAGCAGCGTAGGGGGTGCCCGGGGAAATTCACCCCTCCACTTT.

The V call is TRBV7-2, the J call TRBJ2-7, with 10 bases matching TRBD2. Germline loops: CDR1 SGHTA, CDR2 FQGNSA. Trimming took 3 bases from V and 2 from J; bases not matched to a gene: 1. The CDR3 has 14 residues. In nucleotides, the CDR3 is TGTGCCAGCAGCTTGGGACTAGCGACCTACGAGCAGTACTTC. This encodes CASSLGLATYEQYF.

The CDR3 DNA is TGTGCCACCAGTATGGGACAGGGGCCCCAAGAGACCCAGTACTTC. Translating gives CATSMGQGPQETQYF. V gene TRBV24-1 combines with J gene TRBJ2-5; 10 bases align to TRBD1. J gave up 1 base and V 6 bases, and 4 bases lay outside the gene matches. The CDR3 covers 15 residues. The germline V gene has CDR1 KGHDR and CDR2 SFDVKD.

This clone appeared a few times. This chain uses TRBV2 with TRBJ2-7, with 7 nucleotides matching TRBD1. The CDR3 sequence is 14 residues long. Trimming took 5 bases from V and 2 from J; bases not matched to a gene: 6. Germline V gene lookup returns CDR1 SNHLY and CDR2 FYNNEI. The DNA for the CDR3 is TGTGCCAGCAGTCGGACAGGCCGTACCTACGAGCAGTACTTC. Its protein product is CASSRTGRTYEQYF.

The chain has TRBV7-2 and TRBJ2-1; D is ambiguous. V dropped 3 bases and J dropped 2 bases, with 14 bases sitting between them. CDR1 SGHTA and CDR2 FQGNSA come from the germline V gene. This CDR3 contains 16 residues. CDR3 DNA sequence: TGTGCCAGCAGCTTCCTCCCTCCGCCAGCCTACAATGAGCAGTTCTTC. Amino acids: CASSFLPPPAYNEQFF. Filled out from reference TRBV7-2 and TRBJ2-1, the complete variable domain reads GAGVSQSPSNKVTEKGKDVELRCDPISGHTALYWYRQSLGQGLEFLIYFQGNSAPDKSGLPSDRFSAERTGGSVSTLTIQRTQQEDSAVYLCASSFLPPPAYNEQFFGPGTRLTVL.